The present T cell receptor (beta chain) was sequenced within a study of cytomegalovirus exposure and HLA in healthy donors. The CDR3 sequence is 17 residues long. Germline V gene data show CDR1 as MDHEN and CDR2 as SYDVKM. V was pared by 5 bases and J by 1 base, with 18 bases between. The PCR was carried out with 60 Vbeta primers and 13 Jbeta primers. Per the original data handling: Per a later analysis, the number of unique TCR beta chains was roughly 80 million, of which around 10 million were shared. Sequencing was performed with immunoSEQ multiplex PCR; in TCRdb, only in-frame clones are kept and a portion is missing. V, J and clone size are taken as reported in that table, and D and trimming were inferred from the DNA itself. The sample includes about 89,000 clones, approximately 77% of them seen just once.

The specimen sequenced was PBMCs. This clonotype was obtained from a man younger than 40 in good health and CMV-seronegative. The chain couples TRBV28 to TRBJ1-5, with D possibly matching TRBD1 (6 bases). In DNA, the CDR3 is TGTGCCAGCAGTCAACTCAGCGGGGGCGCGAGCAATCAGCCCCAGCATTTT. Translation gives CASSQLSGGASNQPQHF. The whole variable domain, remainder taken from reference TRBV28 and TRBJ1-5, is DVKVTQSSRYLVKRTGEKVFLECVQDMDHENMFWYRQDPGLGLRLIYFSYDVKMKEKGDIPEGYSVSREKKERFSLILESASTNQTSMYLCASSQLSGGASNQPQHFGDGTRLSIL.